This TCR beta chain was found in a study of blood T cell repertoires in COVID-19. On the study more broadly: Spain, Italy and the United States supplied samples that represented acute and convalescent COVID-19. T cells, B-cell-depleted T cells, or PBMCs provided the cDNA or gDNA that served as material.

V lost 2 bases, J lost 2 bases, and 12 bases lay in between. CDR1 MNHEY and CDR2 SVGAGI come from the germline V gene. The CDR3 runs to 15 residues. Original handling: The assay estimated nucleated cells by amplifying reference gene primers. Profiled with immunoSEQ multiplex PCR; TCRdb holds only in-frame clones, not every one. V and J calls and clone size are as listed in that table; D and trimming were resolved from the DNA. The sample carries 200,000 to 250,000 clones, around 88% recorded once. What was sequenced was peripheral blood. The sequence derives from a man aged 45-65 years with active or convalescent COVID-19. The V and J genes are TRBV6-5 and TRBJ2-5; D is perhaps TRBD1 (6 bases). Written as DNA, the CDR3 is TGTGCCAGCAGTTACCAGCAGGGACATCAAGAGACCCAGTACTTC. Encoded protein: CASSYQQGHQETQYF.